These 25 T cell receptor beta chains were sequenced from one sample in a study of blood T cell repertoires in COVID-19. Clones were sequenced by immunoSEQ multiplex PCR, and TCRdb holds only the in-frame ones, with some missing. The profile covers some 150,000 clones, with about 80% appearing a single time and over 2.5% taken by the ten largest. The sample taken for sequencing was PBMCs or T cells enriched from blood (not recorded which). Receptor source: a woman between 45 and 60 years old who had recovered from COVID-19.

This clone was observed a single time. DNA of the CDR3: TGTGCCAGCAGCCGGACAGCTAATCAGCCCCAGCATTTT. Its translation: CASSRTANQPQHF. This rearrangement joins TRBV3-1 (or the pseudogene TRBV3-2) to TRBJ1-5; D is possibly TRBD1 (6 bases). V lost 4 bases to trimming and J lost 4 bases, with 8 bases between them. This CDR3 has 13 amino acids. Germline lookup yields CDR1 LGHDT and CDR2 YNNKEL (reference sequence).

Notes on this clone: Other DNA sequences within the sample encode an identical CDR3. The rearrangement links TRBV7-2 to TRBJ1-2; D not resolved. In germline, CDR1 is SGHTA, CDR2 FQGNSA. The CDR3 has 15 residues. Trimming stripped 5 bases from V and 1 base from J, with 14 bases between. CDR3 nucleotide sequence: TGTGCCAGCAGCCCGCAGCCGGGATTTAACTATGGCTACACCTTC. Its translation: CASSPQPGFNYGYTF.

The J gene is TRBJ1-2, the V gene TRBV4-2, with TRBD1 as a possible D gene (6 bases). V dropped 0 bases and J dropped 5 bases, with 22 bases sitting between them. The germline CDR1 and CDR2 sequences are LGHNA and YNFKEQ. The CDR3 is made up of 18 amino acids. The CDR3 region has the DNA TGTGCCAGCAGCCAAGAGTGGGGTTCCACGGGACACCGATATGGCTACACCTTC. Amino acid sequence: CASSQEWGSTGHRYGYTF.

The V call is TRBV10-3, the J call TRBJ1-2; 9 nucleotides line up with TRBD1. The CDR3 sequence is 13 residues long. Losses at the gene ends were 10 bases for V and 6 bases for J; bases not matched to a gene: 9. CDR1 is ENHRY and CDR2 is SYGVKD in the germline V gene. The CDR3 loop is CATNSGQGDGYTF. The CDR3, as DNA: TGTGCCACCAACTCGGGACAGGGAGATGGCTACACCTTC.

A single count supports this clone. The rearrangement joins TRBV28 to TRBJ2-1, with no clear D. There are 13 residues in the CDR3. Deletions cut 2 bases from V and 8 bases from J, with 10 bases between. Germline CDR1 is MDHEN and CDR2 is SYDVKM. CDR3 in DNA: TGTGCCAGCAGTTTAAGTAGCTTCGATGAGCAGTTCTTC. Residues: CASSLSSFDEQFF. The full variable domain, its missing parts supplied by reference TRBV28 and TRBJ2-1, is DVKVTQSSRYLVKRTGEKVFLECVQDMDHENMFWYRQDPGLGLRLIYFSYDVKMKEKGDIPEGYSVSREKKERFSLILESASTNQTSMYLCASSLSSFDEQFFGPGTRLTVL.

The CDR3: CASGPGGAVLNEKLFF. The CDR3, as DNA: TGCGCCAGCGGACCGGGTGGGGCAGTGCTTAATGAAAAACTGTTTTTT. J is TRBJ1-4 and V is TRBV10-2, with a tentative D call TRBD1 (5 bases). The germline V gene encodes CDR1 WSHSY and CDR2 SAAADI. Trimming pared 8 bases from V and 4 bases from J, leaving 20 bases between. The CDR3 consists of 16 residues.

This chain joins TRBV2 and TRBJ1-6, with no clear D. The CDR3 has 14 residues. CDR1 and CDR2 (germline): SNHLY, FYNNEI. V was cut by 0 bases and J by 10 bases, with 10 bases left in between. Here the CDR3 DNA reads TGTGCCAGCAGTGAAGCGGCCAGTAAGTCACCCCTCCACTTT. Its translation is CASSEAASKSPLHF.

The rearrangement uses TRBV18 and TRBJ2-1, with 8 bases lining up with TRBD2. Germline-derived CDR1 and CDR2 are KGHSH and LQKENI. There are 19 residues in the CDR3. V gave up 6 bases and J gave up 6 bases; unmatched junction bases: 22. The CDR3 coding sequence is TGTGCCAGCTCGAGTCTTGGTGTTCGGTGGTTAGCGGGGAGCAATGAGCAGTTCTTC. It specifies CASSSLGVRWLAGSNEQFF.

The rearrangement joins TRBV9 to TRBJ2-1; 7 positions match TRBD1. CDR1 SGDLS and CDR2 YYNGEE come from the germline V gene. The CDR3 sequence is 14 residues long. The junction had 4 bases not matched to a gene; V was cut back by 5 bases and J by 2 bases. The CDR3 is CASSLDRAYNEQFF. DNA for the CDR3: TGTGCCAGCAGTCTCGACAGGGCCTACAATGAGCAGTTCTTC.

The chain combines TRBV27 with TRBJ1-2; no clear D. Per the germline V gene, CDR1 is MNHEY and CDR2 is SMNVEV (reference sequence). V lost 8 bases and J 8 bases, leaving 18 bases between the germline ends. This CDR3 region has 13 residues. This chain's CDR3 is CASAPAAVGGYTF. CDR3 DNA: TGTGCCAGCGCTCCGGCGGCCGTTGGGGGCTACACCTTC.

The V call is TRBV4-2, the J call TRBJ2-1, with TRBD2 matching 9 bases. Germline CDR1 is LGHNA and CDR2 is YNFKEQ. Unmatched junction bases numbered 12, after V lost 4 bases and J lost 8 bases. The CDR3 has 16 amino acids. CDR3 in amino acids: CASSPFPSGMGDEQFF. The CDR3 bases are TGTGCCAGCAGCCCATTTCCTAGCGGGATGGGGGATGAGCAGTTCTTC.

The J gene is TRBJ1-1, the V gene TRBV29-1, with a weak D call TRBD1 (5 bases). CDR3 length equals 14 residues. V was pared by 7 bases and J by 0 bases, with 15 bases between. The germline CDR1 and CDR2 sequences are SQVTM and ANQGSEA. The CDR3 DNA follows: TGCAGCGCCTGGACAATTCTCATGAACACTGAAGCTTTCTTT. Residues: CSAWTILMNTEAFF.

The chain employs TRBV5-1 and TRBJ1-2; a weak D match, TRBD1 (5 bases). The ends were cut back, 0 bases at V and 6 bases at J, with 6 bases in the middle. The CDR3 runs to 12 residues. The V gene's germline CDR1 is SGHRS and CDR2 YFSETQ. The CDR3 loop reads CASSLAGNGYTF. CDR3 bases: TGCGCCAGCAGCTTGGCAGGGAATGGCTACACCTTC.

This clone was recorded only once. This chain connects TRBV27 to TRBJ1-1; TRBD1 might be the D (5 bases). The CDR3 runs to 14 residues. Trimming stripped 0 bases from V and 4 bases from J, with 9 bases between. The germline CDR1 and CDR2 sequences are MNHEY and SMNVEV (reference sequence). The CDR3 spells CASSLSRARTEAFF. CDR3 nucleotides: TGTGCCAGCAGTTTATCCAGGGCGCGCACTGAAGCTTTCTTT.

V gene TRBV3-1 (or the pseudogene TRBV3-2) combines with J gene TRBJ1-6, with D maybe TRBD1 (5 bases). Per the germline V gene, CDR1 is LGHDT and CDR2 is YNNKEL (reference sequence). The germline V and J ends were trimmed by 4 bases and 10 bases, with 17 bases remaining between them. The CDR3 length is 15 residues. The CDR3 here is CASSPPQGGGSPLHF. The CDR3 DNA sequence: TGTGCCAGCAGCCCCCCCCAGGGCGGTGGATCACCCCTCCACTTT.

The J gene is TRBJ1-6, the V gene TRBV28; TRBD1 is a possible D gene (5 bases). V was clipped by 1 base and J by 6 bases, with 10 bases between them. The CDR3 covers 15 residues. The germline gives CDR1 MDHEN, CDR2 SYDVKM. CDR3 DNA: TGTGCCAGCAGTTTATACAGGCGCCTTAATTCACCCCTCCACTTT. Encoded protein: CASSLYRRLNSPLHF. Variable domain in full (rest from reference TRBV28 and TRBJ1-6): DVKVTQSSRYLVKRTGEKVFLECVQDMDHENMFWYRQDPGLGLRLIYFSYDVKMKEKGDIPEGYSVSREKKERFSLILESASTNQTSMYLCASSLYRRLNSPLHFGNGTRLTVT.

CDR3 DNA sequence: TGTGCCAGCAGCCACGGGAATCAGCCCCAGCATTTT. Translation gives CASSHGNQPQHF. This rearrangement joins TRBV25-1 to TRBJ1-5; D is ambiguous. This CDR3 has 12 residues. Trimming cost V 6 bases and J 4 bases, with 7 bases left between them. Germline values: CDR1 MGHDK, CDR2 SYGVNS.

The V gene is TRBV19, the J gene TRBJ1-5, with D unresolved. This CDR3 has 12 amino acids. Trimming took off 8 bases at V and 4 bases at J, with 9 bases between the two ends. CDR1 and CDR2 from the germline V gene are LNHDA and SQIVND (reference sequence). The CDR3 DNA is TGTGCCAGTGGTGACAAAAATCAGCCCCAGCATTTT. It codes for CASGDKNQPQHF. The full variable domain, completed using reference TRBV19 and TRBJ1-5, is DGGITQSPKYLFRKEGQNVTLSCEQNLNHDAMYWYRQDPGQGLRLIYYSQIVNDFQKGDIAEGYSVSREKKESFPLTVTSAQKNPTAFYLCASGDKNQPQHFGDGTRLSIL.

V and J are TRBV2 and TRBJ2-2; D is undetermined. The ends were cut back, 4 bases at V and 2 bases at J, with 5 bases in the middle. CDR1 and CDR2 from the germline V gene are SNHLY and FYNNEI. The CDR3 runs to 13 residues. CDR3 nucleotide sequence: TGTGCCAGCAGTGCTTCTAACACCGGGGAGCTGTTTTTT. This translates into CASSASNTGELFF.

The V and J genes are TRBV5-1 and TRBJ1-2, with unresolved D. This CDR3 is 12 amino acids long. V lost 3 bases and J lost 5, with 8 bases in between. Germline CDR1 reads SGHRS; CDR2 reads YFSETQ. The CDR3, as DNA: TGCGCCAGCAGCTCACCAGGTTATGGCTACACCTTC. As protein: CASSSPGYGYTF.

V usage is TRBV3-1 (or the pseudogene TRBV3-2) and J usage is TRBJ2-3; no clear D. This CDR3 spans 14 amino acids. In germline, CDR1 is LGHDT, CDR2 YNNKEL (reference sequence). The V end was cut by 0 bases, the J end by 2 bases, with 6 bases between. The CDR3: CASSQDLLTDTQYF. Written as DNA, the CDR3 is TGTGCCAGCAGCCAAGATCTCCTCACAGATACGCAGTATTTT.

The V call is TRBV11-3, the J call TRBJ2-5; D uncertain. V gave up 3 bases and J gave up 5 bases, with 10 bases separating them. Germline assignment: CDR1 SGHNT and CDR2 YENEEA. The CDR3 loop spans 13 amino acids. CDR3 region: CASSLNRRETQYF. The CDR3 DNA is TGTGCCAGCAGCTTGAACCGGCGGGAGACCCAGTACTTC.

V gene TRBV19 combines with J gene TRBJ1-4; D possibly corresponds to TRBD1 (5 bases). The V gene lost 4 bases and the J gene lost 3 bases, with 12 bases spanning the gap. The CDR3 extends over 15 amino acids. The germline V gene encodes CDR1 LNHDA and CDR2 SQIVND (reference sequence). CDR3 loop: CASSTRDSSNEKLFF. The CDR3, as DNA: TGTGCCAGTAGTACGAGAGACAGTTCTAATGAAAAACTGTTTTTT.

The chain carries TRBV30 and TRBJ2-7; TRBD2 matches 7 bases. Trimming took 2 bases from V and 4 from J; bases not matched to a gene: 11. Germline values: CDR1 GTSNPN, CDR2 SVGIG (reference sequence). The CDR3 has 15 residues. The CDR3 DNA reads TGTGCCTGGAGTTCAGCGGGACGGCCTTTTTACGAGCAGTACTTC. As protein: CAWSSAGRPFYEQYF. Full variable domain (outside the CDR3, taken from reference TRBV30 and TRBJ2-7): SQTIHQWPATLVQPVGSPLSLECTVEGTSNPNLYWYRQAAGRGLQLLFYSVGIGQISSEVPQNLSASRPQDRQFILSSKKLLLSDSGFYLCAWSSAGRPFYEQYFGPGTRLTVT.

The CDR3 nucleotides read TGCGCCAGCAGCCCGTCCCCGGGGAAGTGCAATCAGCCCCAGCATTTT. This sequence encodes CASSPSPGKCNQPQHF. V gene TRBV4-1 combines with J gene TRBJ1-5; D is uncertain. CDR3 length: 16 residues. V was trimmed by 4 bases and J by 2 bases, leaving 15 bases between them. CDR1 is MGHRA and CDR2 is YSYEKL in the germline V gene.